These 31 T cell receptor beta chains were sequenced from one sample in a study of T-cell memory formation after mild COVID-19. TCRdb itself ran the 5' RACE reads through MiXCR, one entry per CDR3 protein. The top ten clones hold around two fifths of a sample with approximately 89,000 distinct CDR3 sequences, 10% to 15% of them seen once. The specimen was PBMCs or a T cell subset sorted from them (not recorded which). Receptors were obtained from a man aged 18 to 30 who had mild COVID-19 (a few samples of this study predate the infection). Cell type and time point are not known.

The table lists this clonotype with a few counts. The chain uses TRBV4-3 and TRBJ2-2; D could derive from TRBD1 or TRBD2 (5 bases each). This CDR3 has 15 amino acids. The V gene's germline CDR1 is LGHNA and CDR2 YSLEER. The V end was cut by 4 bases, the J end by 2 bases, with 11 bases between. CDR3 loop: CASSPRGPNTGELFF. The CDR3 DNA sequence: TGCGCCAGCAGCCCTCGGGGCCCCAACACCGGGGAGCTGTTTTTT.

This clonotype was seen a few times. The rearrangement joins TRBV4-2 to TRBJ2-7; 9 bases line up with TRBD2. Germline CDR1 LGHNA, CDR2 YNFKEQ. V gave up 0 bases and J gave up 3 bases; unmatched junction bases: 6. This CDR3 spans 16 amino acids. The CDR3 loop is CASSQEGSGGLYEQYF. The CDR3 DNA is TGTGCCAGCAGCCAAGAGGGTAGCGGGGGTCTCTACGAGCAGTACTTC.

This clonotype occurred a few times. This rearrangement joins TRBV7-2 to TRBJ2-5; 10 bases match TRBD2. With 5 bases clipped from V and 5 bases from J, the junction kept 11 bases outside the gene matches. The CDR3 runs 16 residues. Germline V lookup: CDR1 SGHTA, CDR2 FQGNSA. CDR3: CASSPSQRGGPETQYF. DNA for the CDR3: TGTGCCAGCAGCCCGAGCCAGCGGGGGGGCCCCGAGACCCAGTACTTC.

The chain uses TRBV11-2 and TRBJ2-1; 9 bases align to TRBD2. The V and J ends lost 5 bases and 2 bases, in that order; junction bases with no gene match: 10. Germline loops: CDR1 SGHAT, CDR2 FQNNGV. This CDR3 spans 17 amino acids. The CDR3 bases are TGTGCCAGCAGCCTCTCCTTGGCGGGGGGGACCTACAATGAGCAGTTCTTC. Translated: CASSLSLAGGTYNEQFF.

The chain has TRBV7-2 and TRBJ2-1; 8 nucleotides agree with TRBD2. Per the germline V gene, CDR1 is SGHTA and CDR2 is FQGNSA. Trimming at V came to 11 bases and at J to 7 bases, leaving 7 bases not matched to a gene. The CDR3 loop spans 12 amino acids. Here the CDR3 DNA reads TGTGCCTGTACTAGCGGCCAAAATGAGCAGTTCTTC. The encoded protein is CACTSGQNEQFF.

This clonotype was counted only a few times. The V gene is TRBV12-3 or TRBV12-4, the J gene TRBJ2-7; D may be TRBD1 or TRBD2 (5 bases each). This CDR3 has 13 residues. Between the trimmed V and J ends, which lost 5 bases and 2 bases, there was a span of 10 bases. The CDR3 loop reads CASSMGTPYEQYF. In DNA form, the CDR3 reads TGTGCCAGCAGTATGGGGACGCCCTACGAGCAGTACTTC.

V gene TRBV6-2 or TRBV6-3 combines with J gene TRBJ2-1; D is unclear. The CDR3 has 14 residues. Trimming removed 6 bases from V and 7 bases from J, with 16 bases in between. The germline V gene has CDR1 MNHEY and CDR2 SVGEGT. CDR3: CASSRSAGKNEQFF. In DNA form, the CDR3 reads TGTGCCAGCAGCCGATCCGCTGGAAAGAATGAGCAGTTCTTC.

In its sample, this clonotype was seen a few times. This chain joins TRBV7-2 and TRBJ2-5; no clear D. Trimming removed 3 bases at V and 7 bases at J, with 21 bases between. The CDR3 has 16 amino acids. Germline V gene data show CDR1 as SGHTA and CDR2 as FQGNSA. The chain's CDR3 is CASSLDLFRVGGTQYF. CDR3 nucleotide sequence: TGTGCCAGCAGCTTGGATCTTTTCCGAGTCGGTGGGACCCAGTACTTC. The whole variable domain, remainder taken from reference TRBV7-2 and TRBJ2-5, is GAGVSQSPSNKVTEKGKDVELRCDPISGHTALYWYRQSLGQGLEFLIYFQGNSAPDKSGLPSDRFSAERTGGSVSTLTIQRTQQEDSAVYLCASSLDLFRVGGTQYFGPGTRLLVL.

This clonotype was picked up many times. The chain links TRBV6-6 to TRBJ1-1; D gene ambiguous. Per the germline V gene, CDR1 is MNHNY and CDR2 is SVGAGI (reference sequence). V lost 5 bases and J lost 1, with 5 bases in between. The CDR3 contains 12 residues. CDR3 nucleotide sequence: TGTGCCAGCAGTGGGAGGAACACTGAAGCTTTCTTT. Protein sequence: CASSGRNTEAFF.

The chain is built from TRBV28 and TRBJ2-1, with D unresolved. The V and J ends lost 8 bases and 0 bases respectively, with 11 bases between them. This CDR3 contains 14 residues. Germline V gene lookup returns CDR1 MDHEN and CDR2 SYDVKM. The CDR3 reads CASYSDSSYNEQFF. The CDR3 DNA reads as TGTGCCAGCTATTCGGATAGCTCCTACAATGAGCAGTTCTTC.

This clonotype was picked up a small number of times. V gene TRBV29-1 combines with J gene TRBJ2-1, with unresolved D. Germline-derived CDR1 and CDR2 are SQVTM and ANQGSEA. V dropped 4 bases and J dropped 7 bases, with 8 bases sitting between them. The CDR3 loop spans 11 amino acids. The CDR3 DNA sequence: TGCAGCGTTGTACAGATGAATGAGCAGTTCTTC. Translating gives CSVVQMNEQFF.

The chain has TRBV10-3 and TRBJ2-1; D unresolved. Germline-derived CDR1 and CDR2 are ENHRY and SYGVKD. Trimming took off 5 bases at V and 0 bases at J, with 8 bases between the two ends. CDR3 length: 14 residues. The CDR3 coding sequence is TGTGCCATCAGTTCTGGTGGCTCCTACAATGAGCAGTTCTTC. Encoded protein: CAISSGGSYNEQFF.

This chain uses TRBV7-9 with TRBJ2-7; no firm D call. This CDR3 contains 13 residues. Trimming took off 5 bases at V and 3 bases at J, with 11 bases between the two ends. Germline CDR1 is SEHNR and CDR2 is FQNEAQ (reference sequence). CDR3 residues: CASSPPVVYEQYV. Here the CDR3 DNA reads TGTGCCAGCAGCCCCCCCGTGGTCTACGAGCAGTACGTC.

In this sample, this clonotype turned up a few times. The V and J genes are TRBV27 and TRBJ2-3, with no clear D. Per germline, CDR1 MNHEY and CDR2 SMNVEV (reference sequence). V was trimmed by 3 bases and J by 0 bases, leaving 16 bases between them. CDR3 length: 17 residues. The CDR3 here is CASSLSVQYSSTDTQYF. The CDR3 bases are TGTGCCAGCAGTTTGAGTGTGCAGTACAGCAGCACAGATACGCAGTATTTT.

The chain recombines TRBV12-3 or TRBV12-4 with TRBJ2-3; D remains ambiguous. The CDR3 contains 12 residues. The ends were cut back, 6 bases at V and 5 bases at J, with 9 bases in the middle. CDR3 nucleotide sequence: TGTGCCAGCAGCACCGACGGAGATACGCAGTATTTT. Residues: CASSTDGDTQYF.

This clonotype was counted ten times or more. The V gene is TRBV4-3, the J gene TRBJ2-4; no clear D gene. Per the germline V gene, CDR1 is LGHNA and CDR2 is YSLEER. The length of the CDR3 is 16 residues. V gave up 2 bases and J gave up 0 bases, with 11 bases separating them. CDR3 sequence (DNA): TGCGCCAGCAGCCAAAGCTCGGGTCTAGCCAAAAACATTCAGTACTTC. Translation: CASSQSSGLAKNIQYF.

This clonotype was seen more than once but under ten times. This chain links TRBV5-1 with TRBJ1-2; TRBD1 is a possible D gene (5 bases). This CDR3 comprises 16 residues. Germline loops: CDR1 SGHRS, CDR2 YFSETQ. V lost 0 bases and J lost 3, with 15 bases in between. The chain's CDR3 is CASSLVGTASDYGYTF. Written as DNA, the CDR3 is TGCGCCAGCAGCTTGGTAGGGACTGCCTCGGACTATGGCTACACCTTC.

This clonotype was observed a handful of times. The CDR3 spells CASSWTGSHQPQHF. The DNA of the CDR3 is TGTGCCAGCAGTTGGACAGGGTCACATCAGCCCCAGCATTTT. This chain joins TRBV12-3 or TRBV12-4 and TRBJ1-5, with 8 bases lining up with TRBD1. The CDR3 runs 14 residues. Trimming cost V 4 bases and J 5 bases; bases outside gene matches: 4.

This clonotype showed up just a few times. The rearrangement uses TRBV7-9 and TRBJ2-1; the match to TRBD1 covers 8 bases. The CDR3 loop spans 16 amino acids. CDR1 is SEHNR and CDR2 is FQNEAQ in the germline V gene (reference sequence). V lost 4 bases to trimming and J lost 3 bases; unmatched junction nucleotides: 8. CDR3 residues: CASSSPGTGDYNEQFF. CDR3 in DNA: TGTGCCAGCAGCTCGCCCGGGACAGGTGACTACAATGAGCAGTTCTTC.

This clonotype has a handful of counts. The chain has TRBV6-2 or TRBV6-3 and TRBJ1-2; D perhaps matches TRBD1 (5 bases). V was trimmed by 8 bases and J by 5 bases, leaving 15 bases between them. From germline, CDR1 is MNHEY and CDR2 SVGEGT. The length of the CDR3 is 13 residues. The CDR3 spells CASWYPGRYGYTF. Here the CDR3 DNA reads TGTGCCAGCTGGTATCCGGGACGGTATGGCTACACCTTC.

CDR3 in amino acids: CSAFDGYTF. DNA of the CDR3: TGCAGTGCTTTCGATGGCTACACCTTC. The chain is built from TRBV20-1 and TRBJ1-2; D remains ambiguous. In germline, CDR1 is DFQATT, CDR2 SNEGSKA (reference sequence). This CDR3 is 9 amino acids long. Deletions cut 5 bases from V and 6 bases from J, with 4 bases between.

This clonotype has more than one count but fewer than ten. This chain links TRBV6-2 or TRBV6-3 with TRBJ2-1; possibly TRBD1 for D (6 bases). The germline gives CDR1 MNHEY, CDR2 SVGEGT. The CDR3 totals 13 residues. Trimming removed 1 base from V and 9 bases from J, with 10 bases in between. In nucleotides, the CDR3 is TGTGCCAGCAGTTACTTACAGGGAGTTGAGCAGTTCTTC. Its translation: CASSYLQGVEQFF.

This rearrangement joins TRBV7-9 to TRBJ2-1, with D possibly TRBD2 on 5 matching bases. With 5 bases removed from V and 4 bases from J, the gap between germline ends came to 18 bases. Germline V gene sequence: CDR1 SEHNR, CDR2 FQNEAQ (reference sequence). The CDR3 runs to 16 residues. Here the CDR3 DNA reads TGTGCCAGCAGCCCCGGTATAAGCGGATTGTACAATGAGCAGTTCTTC. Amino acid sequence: CASSPGISGLYNEQFF.

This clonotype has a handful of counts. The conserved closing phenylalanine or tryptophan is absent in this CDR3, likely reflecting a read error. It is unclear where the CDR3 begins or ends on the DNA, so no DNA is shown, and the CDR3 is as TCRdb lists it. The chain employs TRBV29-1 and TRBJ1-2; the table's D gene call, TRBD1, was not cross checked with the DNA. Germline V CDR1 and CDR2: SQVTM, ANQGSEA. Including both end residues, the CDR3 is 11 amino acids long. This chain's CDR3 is CSVGKETGVGL.

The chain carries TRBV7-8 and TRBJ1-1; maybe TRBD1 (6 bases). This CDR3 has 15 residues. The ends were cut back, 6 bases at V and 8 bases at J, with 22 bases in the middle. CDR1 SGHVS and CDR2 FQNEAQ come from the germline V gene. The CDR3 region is CASRGRGAIDSEAFF. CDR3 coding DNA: TGTGCCAGCAGAGGGCGGGGGGCGATCGATTCGGAAGCTTTCTTT. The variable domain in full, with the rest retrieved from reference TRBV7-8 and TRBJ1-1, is GAGVSQSPRYKVAKRGQDVALRCDPISGHVSLFWYQQALGQGPEFLTYFQNEAQLDKSGLPSDRFFAERPEGSVSTLKIQRTQQEDSAVYLCASRGRGAIDSEAFFGQGTRLTVV.

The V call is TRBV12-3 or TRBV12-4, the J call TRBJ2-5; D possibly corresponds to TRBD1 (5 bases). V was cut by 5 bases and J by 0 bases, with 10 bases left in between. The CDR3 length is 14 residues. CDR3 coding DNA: TGTGCCAGCAGTCTTTCCAGGGACCAAGAGACCCAGTACTTC. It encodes CASSLSRDQETQYF.

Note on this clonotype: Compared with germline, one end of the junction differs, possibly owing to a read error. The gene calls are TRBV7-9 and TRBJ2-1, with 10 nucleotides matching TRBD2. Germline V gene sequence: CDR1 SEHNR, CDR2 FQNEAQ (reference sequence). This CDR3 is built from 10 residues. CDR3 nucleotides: TGTGCCAGCAGTGGACTAGCGGCTATCTTC. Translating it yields CASSGLAAIF. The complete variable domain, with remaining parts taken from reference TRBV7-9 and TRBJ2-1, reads DTGVSQNPRHKITKRGQNVTFRCDPISEHNRLYWYRQTLGQGPEFLTYFQNEAQLEKSRLLSDRFSAERPKGSFSTLEIQRTEQGDSAMYLCASSGLAAIFGPGTRLTVL.

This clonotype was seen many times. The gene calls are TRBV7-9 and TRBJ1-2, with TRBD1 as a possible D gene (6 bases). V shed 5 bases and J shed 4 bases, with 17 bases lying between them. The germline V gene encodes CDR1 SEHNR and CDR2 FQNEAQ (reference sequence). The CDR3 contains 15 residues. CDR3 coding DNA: TGTGCCAGCAGCGAGGGGGTTGGCACGAGCTATGGCTACACCTTC. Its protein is CASSEGVGTSYGYTF.

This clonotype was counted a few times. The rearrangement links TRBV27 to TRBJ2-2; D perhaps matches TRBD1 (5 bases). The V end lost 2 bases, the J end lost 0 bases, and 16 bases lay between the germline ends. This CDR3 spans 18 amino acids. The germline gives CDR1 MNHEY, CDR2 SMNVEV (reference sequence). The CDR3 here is CASSLLRTGRANTGELFF. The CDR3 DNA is TGTGCCAGCAGTTTACTTCGCACCGGCAGGGCGAACACCGGGGAGCTGTTTTTT.

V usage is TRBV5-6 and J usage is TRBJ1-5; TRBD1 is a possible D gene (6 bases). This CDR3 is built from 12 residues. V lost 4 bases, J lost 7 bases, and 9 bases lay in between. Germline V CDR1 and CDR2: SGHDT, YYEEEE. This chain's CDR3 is CASSEGDQPQHF. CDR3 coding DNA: TGTGCCAGCAGCGAGGGGGACCAGCCCCAGCATTTT.

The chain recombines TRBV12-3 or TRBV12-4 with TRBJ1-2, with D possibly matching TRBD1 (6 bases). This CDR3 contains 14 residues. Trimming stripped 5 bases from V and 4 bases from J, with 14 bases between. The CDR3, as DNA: TGTGCCAGCAGTGCGACAGGTTGGGCCTATGGCTACACCTTC. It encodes CASSATGWAYGYTF.